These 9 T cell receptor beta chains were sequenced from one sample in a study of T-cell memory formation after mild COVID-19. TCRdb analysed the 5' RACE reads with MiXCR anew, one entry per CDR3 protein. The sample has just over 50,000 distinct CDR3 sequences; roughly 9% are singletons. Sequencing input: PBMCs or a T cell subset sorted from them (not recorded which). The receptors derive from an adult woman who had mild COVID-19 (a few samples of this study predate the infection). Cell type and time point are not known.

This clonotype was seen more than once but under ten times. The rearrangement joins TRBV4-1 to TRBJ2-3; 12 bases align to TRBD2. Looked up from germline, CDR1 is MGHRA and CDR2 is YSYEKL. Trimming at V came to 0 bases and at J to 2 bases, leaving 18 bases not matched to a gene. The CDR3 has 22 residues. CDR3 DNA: TGCGCCAGCAGCCAAGACGTCCTAGCGGGGGGGCTCATACCCCAGCCCACAGATACGCAGTATTTT. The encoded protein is CASSQDVLAGGLIPQPTDTQYF.

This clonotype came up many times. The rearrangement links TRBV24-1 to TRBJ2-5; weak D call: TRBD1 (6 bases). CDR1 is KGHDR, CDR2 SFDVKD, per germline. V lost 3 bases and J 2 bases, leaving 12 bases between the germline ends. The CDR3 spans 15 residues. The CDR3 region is CATSDNADRQETQYF. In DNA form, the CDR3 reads TGTGCCACCAGTGATAATGCGGACAGACAAGAGACCCAGTACTTC.

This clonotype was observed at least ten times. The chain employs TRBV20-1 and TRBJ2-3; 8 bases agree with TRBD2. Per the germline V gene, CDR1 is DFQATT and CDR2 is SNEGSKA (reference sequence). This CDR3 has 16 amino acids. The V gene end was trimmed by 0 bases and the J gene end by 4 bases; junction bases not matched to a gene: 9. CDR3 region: CSARDPAGADSDTQYF. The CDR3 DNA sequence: TGCAGTGCTAGAGATCCAGCGGGGGCGGATTCAGATACGCAGTATTTT.

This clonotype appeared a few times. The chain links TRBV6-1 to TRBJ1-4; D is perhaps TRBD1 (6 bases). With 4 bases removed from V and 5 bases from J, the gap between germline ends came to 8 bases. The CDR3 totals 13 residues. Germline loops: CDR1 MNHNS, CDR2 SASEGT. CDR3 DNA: TGTGCCAGCAGTGGACAGGAAAATGAAAAACTGTTTTTT. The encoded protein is CASSGQENEKLFF.

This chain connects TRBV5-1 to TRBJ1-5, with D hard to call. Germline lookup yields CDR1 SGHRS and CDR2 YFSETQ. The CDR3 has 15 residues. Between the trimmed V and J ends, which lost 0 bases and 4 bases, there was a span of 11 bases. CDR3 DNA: TGCGCCAGCAGCTTGGAAGGCATCCGAAATCAGCCCCAGCATTTT. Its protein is CASSLEGIRNQPQHF.

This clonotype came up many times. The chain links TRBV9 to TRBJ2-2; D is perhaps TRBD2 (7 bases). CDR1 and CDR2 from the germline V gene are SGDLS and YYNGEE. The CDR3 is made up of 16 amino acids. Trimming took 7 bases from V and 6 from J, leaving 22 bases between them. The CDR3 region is CASGGAGATVAGELFF. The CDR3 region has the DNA TGTGCCAGCGGAGGGGCGGGGGCCACTGTCGCCGGGGAGCTGTTTTTT.

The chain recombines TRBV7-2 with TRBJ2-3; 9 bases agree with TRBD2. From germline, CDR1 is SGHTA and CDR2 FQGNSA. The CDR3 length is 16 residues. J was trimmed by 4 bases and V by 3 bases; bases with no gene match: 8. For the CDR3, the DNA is TGTGCCAGCAGCTTGGGCGGGGGGGCCGCGGCAGATACGCAGTATTTT. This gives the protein CASSLGGGAAADTQYF.

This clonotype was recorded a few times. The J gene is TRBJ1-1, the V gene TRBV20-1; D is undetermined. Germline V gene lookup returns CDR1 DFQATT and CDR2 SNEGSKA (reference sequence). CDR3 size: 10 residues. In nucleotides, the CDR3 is TGCGCCCCAGGAAACACTGAAGCTTTCTTT. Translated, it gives CAPGNTEAFF.

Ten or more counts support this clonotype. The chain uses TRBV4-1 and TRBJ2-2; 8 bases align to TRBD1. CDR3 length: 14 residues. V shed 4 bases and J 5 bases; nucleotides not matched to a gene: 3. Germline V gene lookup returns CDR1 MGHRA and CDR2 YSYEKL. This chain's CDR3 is CASSPDRATGELFF. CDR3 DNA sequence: TGCGCCAGCAGCCCGGACAGGGCAACCGGGGAGCTGTTTTTT.